Included here is one T cell receptor (beta chain) sequence, with context. Its antigen specificity is not known. Base qualities are not recorded, but no much larger clone differs from it by a single base. Spanning cysteine to phenylalanine, the CDR3 consists of 14 amino acids. This entry keeps only the CDR3 DNA: 42 bases, framed from base 1. CDR1 and CDR2 are read off the germline V gene as SGHTA and FQGNSA. Germline trimming amounts to 5 bases on V and 2 bases on J, with 6 as the count of junction bases outside the gene matches. Donors formed part of the validation cohort, which comprised 120 subjects and was distinct from the first cohort of several hundred subjects. Library prep was done by the immunoSEQ multiplex PCR assay. Processing in the source paper ran as follows. To diagnose cytomegalovirus status from the catalog of TCR beta chain sequences, a statistical classification framework was built. Entries here come from immuneACCESS through TCRdb and include only in-frame sequences with V and J called. Some clones fail to appear in such tables; in the studies checked, an unresolved V gene covers under half of the shortfall, and the cause of the remainder is unknown. The V and J calls and clone size come from that table; D and trimming were worked out from the DNA. This sample holds 150,000 or so clones; less than 90% were observed only once. Of the sample, about 20% is held by the ten largest clones.

This record comes from a study of cytomegalovirus exposure and HLA in healthy donors (dated by TCRdb to between 2016 and 2019). In the study overall: A later analysis indicated that the 130 or so validation repertoires were generated on the platform also employed for the approximately 670 repertoires of the first cohort. The study aimed to test whether signatures of past pathogen exposure could be identified by cataloging public T cell receptors. The study combined high-throughput TCR immunosequencing, statistical association of individual TCRs with disease status, and machine learning to predict cytomegalovirus infection status. A separate validation cohort of approximately 120 different subjects was used in addition to the roughly 620-subject first cohort. The research as a whole found: In a later analysis, TCRs clustered in the first cohort were found to also tend to co-occur in the roughly 110 validation repertoires, with 94% of cluster scores above 0. In both the original and validation cohorts, the classifier was reported to diagnose cytomegalovirus status with high specificity and sensitivity. Across donors, most TCR sequences were observed very rarely, whereas some public TCRs were present in many individuals. A few of the identified cytomegalovirus-associated TCR beta chains were confirmed in vitro to be specific for cytomegalovirus antigens. All 120 or so repertoires were used to score co-occurrence in the validation cohort in a later analysis, because that analysis had no HLA typing for the cohort. The study listed 150 to 200 TCR beta chains as associated with cytomegalovirus. The authors suggested that the approach could potentially be generalized to other disease states and immunological phenotypes.

The receptor was derived from a man aged 18-30 years in good health and CMV-seropositive. The sequencing sample was made of PBMCs. The chain is made from TRBV7-2 and TRBJ2-7; 7 nucleotides in the junction match TRBD2. The DNA reads as follows: TGTGCCAGCAGCGAAGGACTAGGAGCCTACGAGCAGTACTTC. Translated, it reads CASSEGLGAYEQYF.